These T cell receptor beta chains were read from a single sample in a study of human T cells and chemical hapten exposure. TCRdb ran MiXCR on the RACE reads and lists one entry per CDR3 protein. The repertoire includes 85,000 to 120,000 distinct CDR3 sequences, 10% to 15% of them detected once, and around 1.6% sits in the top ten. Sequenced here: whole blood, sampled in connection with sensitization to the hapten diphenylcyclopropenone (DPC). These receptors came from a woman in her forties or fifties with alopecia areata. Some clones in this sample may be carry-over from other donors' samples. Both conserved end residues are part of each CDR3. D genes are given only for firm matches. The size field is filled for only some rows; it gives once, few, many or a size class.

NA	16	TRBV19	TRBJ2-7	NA	TGTGCCAGCCCTATAGTTTTGGGGGAAACCTCCTACGAGCAGTACTTC	CASPIVLGETSYEQYF
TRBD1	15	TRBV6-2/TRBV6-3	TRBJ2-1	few	TGTGCCAGCAGGGGTGGGACAGGGGGCTCGGATGAGCAGTTCTTC	CASRGGTGGSDEQFF
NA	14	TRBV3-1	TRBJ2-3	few	TGTGCCAGCAGCCGGTATAGCGACACAGATACGCAGTATTTT	CASSRYSDTDTQYF
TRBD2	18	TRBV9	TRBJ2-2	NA	TGTGCCAGCAGCGTAACGACTAGCGGGAGAAAGGGCACCGGGGAGCTGTTTTTT	CASSVTTSGRKGTGELFF
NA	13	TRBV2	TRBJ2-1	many	TGTGCCAGCCTAAACGACGGGCTGGCTGAGCAGTTCTTC	CASLNDGLAEQFF
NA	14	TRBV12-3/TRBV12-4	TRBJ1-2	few	TGTGCCAGCAGTCATGACGGCACAACTTATGGCTACACCTTC	CASSHDGTTYGYTF
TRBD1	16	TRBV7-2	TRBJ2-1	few	TGTGCCAGCAGACCCCCGAGACAGGGGCCCCACAATGAGCAGTTCTTC	CASRPPRQGPHNEQFF
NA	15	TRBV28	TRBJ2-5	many	TGTGCCAGCAGTTTTCTCGAGGCTACCCAAGAGACCCAGTACTTC	CASSFLEATQETQYF
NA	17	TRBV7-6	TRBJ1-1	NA	TGTGCCAGCAGCTTGCTCGGCAGGGGTGCGGAGAACACTGAAGCTTTCTTT	CASSLLGRGAENTEAFF
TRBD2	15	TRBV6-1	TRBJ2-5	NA	TGTGCCAGCAGTGAGGGACTAGCGTTCCAAGAGACCCAGTACTTC	CASSEGLAFQETQYF
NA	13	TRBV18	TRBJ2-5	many	TGTGCCAGCTCACCAAAATTGACGGAGACCCAGTACTTC	CASSPKLTETQYF
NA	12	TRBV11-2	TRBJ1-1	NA	TGTGCCAGCAGCCAATACGGGGATGAAGCTTTCTTT	CASSQYGDEAFF
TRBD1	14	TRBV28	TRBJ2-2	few	TGTGCCAGCAGCGGGACAGGCATGATCGGGGAGCTGTTTTTT	CASSGTGMIGELFF
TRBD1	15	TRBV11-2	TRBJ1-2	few	TGTGCCAGCAGCTTTTCTCCAGGGACAGGGAATGGCTACACCTTC	CASSFSPGTGNGYTF
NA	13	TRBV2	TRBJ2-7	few	TGTGCCAGCAGCCGGGACCTTGCCTACGAGCAGTACTTC	CASSRDLAYEQYF
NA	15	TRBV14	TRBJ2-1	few	TGTGCCAGCAGCCCCTTCGGACTGCAGAGGGATGAGCAGTTCTTC	CASSPFGLQRDEQFF
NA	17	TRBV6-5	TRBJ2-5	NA	TGTGCCAGCAGTTACTCGTGGCCGGGGGCCCGCCAAGAGACCCAGTACTTC	CASSYSWPGARQETQYF
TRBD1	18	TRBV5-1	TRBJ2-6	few	TGCGCCAGCAGCTTTCCCGGACAGGGGTCTTACGGGGCCAACGTCCTGACTTTC	CASSFPGQGSYGANVLTF
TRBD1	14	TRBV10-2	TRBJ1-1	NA	TGCGCCAGCAGTGACCAAATACAGGGGCTCGGAGCTTTCTTT	CASSDQIQGLGAFF
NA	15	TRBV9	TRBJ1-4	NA	TGTGCCAGCAGCGCGTGGGGAGGGGCGGATGAAAAACTGTTTTTT	CASSAWGGADEKLFF
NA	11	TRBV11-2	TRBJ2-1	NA	TGTGCCAGCAGTCAGGGGAATGAGCAGTTCTTC	CASSQGNEQFF
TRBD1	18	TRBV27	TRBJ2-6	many	TGTGCCAGCAGTTTCATAGGACAGGGGGCGCTTGGGGCCAACGTCCTGACTTTC	CASSFIGQGALGANVLTF
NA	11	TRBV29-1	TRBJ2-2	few	TGCAGCGTTGGTGGGGTCGGGGAGCTGTTTTTT	CSVGGVGELFF
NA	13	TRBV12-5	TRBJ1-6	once	TGTGCTAGTGCTTCAGGATATAATTCACCCCTCCACTTT	CASASGYNSPLHF
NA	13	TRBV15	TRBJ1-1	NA	TGTGCCACCAGCAGAGAGACGAGGACTGAAGCTTTCTTT	CATSRETRTEAFF
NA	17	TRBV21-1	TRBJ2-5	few	TGTGCCAGCAGCAAAACGCTCCGACCGGGGTTTTTGGAGACCCAGTACTTC	CASSKTLRPGFLETQYF
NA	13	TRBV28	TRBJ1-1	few	TGTGCCAGTACGGTTTGGGTGAACACTGAAGCTTTCTTT	CASTVWVNTEAFF
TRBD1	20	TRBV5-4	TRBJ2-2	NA	TGTGCCAGCAGCTTGTATGGGACAGGGATATCTCTTTCGAACACCGGGGAGCTGTTTTTT	CASSLYGTGISLSNTGELFF
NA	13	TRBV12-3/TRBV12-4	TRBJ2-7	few	TGTGCCAGCAGTTTAGGGCTCGGCTACGAGCAGTACTTC	CASSLGLGYEQYF
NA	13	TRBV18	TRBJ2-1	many	TGTGCCAGCTCACGGCCCGGGGAGAATGAGCAGTTCTTC	CASSRPGENEQFF
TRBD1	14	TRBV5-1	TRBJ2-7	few	TGCGCCAGCAGCCTGATAGACAGGGCCTACGAGCAGTACTTC	CASSLIDRAYEQYF
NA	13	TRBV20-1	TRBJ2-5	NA	TGCAGTGCTAGAGTTCCTGGGGGCGAGACCCAGTACTTC	CSARVPGGETQYF
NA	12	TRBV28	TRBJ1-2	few	TGTGCCAGCAGTCAAGGACTGTATGGCTACACCTTC	CASSQGLYGYTF
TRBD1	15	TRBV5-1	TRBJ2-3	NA	TGCGCCAGCAGCTGGACAGGGGGACGCACAGATACGCAGTATTTT	CASSWTGGRTDTQYF
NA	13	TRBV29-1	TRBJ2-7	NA	TGCAGCGTTGAAGAAAACGAGGGGTACGAGCAGTACTTC	CSVEENEGYEQYF
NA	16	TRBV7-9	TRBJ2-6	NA	TGTGCCAGCACCCCCCGTGGGCTCTCTGGGGCCAACGTCCTGACTTTC	CASTPRGLSGANVLTF
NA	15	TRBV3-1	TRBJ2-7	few	TGTGCCAGCAGCCAAGAAGCACTGACACCCTACGAGCAGTACTTC	CASSQEALTPYEQYF
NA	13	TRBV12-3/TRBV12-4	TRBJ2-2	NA	TGTGCCAGCAGCCATAGGAGGATCGGGGAGCTGTTTTTT	CASSHRRIGELFF
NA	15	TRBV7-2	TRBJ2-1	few	TGTGCCAGCAGCTTAGACAGCCGCCGGGTTGGTGAGCAGTTCTTC	CASSLDSRRVGEQFF
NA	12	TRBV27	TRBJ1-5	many	TGTGCCAGCAAGTCAGCTAATCAGCCCCAGCATTTT	CASKSANQPQHF
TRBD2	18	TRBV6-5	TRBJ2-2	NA	TGTGCCAGCCGTACGGCTAGCGGGAGGGCAATCCTAACCGGGGAGCTGTTTTTT	CASRTASGRAILTGELFF
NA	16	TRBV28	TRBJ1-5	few	TGTGCCAGCAGTTCGGGCCCAGGGGTTAGCAATCAGCCCCAGCATTTT	CASSSGPGVSNQPQHF
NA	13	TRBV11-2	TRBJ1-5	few	TGTGCCAGCAGCATGGGGAGTAATCAGCCCCAGCATTTT	CASSMGSNQPQHF
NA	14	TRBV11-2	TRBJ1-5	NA	TGTGCCAGCAGCTCAGGCGGTTTACTTCGGCCCCAGCATTTT	CASSSGGLLRPQHF
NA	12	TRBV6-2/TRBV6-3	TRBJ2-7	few	TGTGCCAGCAGTTACTCGAGGTACGAGCAGTACTTC	CASSYSRYEQYF